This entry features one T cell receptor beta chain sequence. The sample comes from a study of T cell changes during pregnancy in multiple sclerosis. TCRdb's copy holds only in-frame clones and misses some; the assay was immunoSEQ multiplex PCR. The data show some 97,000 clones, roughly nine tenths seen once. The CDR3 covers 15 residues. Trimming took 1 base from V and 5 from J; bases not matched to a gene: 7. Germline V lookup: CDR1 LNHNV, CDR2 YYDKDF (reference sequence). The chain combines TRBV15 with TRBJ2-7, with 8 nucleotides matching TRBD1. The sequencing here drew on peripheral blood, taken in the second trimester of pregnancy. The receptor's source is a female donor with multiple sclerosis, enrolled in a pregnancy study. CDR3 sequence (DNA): TGTGCCACCAGCAGAGTGTCGGACAGGGACCACGAGCAGTACTTC. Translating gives CATSRVSDRDHEQYF.